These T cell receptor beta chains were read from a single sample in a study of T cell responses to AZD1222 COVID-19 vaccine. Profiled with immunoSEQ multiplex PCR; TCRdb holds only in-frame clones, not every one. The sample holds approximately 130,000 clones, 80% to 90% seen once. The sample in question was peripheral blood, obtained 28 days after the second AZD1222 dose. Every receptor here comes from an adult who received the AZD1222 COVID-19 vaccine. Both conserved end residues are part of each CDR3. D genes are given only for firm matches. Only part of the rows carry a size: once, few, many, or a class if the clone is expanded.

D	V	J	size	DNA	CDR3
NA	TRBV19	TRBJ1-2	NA	TGTGCCAGTAGTATAGTGGCGACATTACAACCCTTCTATGGCTACACCTTC	CASSIVATLQPFYGYTF
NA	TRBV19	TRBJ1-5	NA	TGTGCCAGTAGTTCCGGGACTGGGATCAATCAGCCCCAGCATTTT	CASSSGTGINQPQHF
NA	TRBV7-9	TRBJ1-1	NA	TGTGCCAGCAGCACCGTTAGGCGTACCCCGAACACTGAAGCTTTCTTT	CASSTVRRTPNTEAFF
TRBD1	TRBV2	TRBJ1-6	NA	TGTGCCAGCAGCGGACAGGGGAGAGGGTATTCACCCCTCCACTTT	CASSGQGRGYSPLHF
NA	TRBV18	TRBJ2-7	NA	TGTGCCAGCTCACCGAGGCAGGGGACCTACGAGCAGTACTTC	CASSPRQGTYEQYF
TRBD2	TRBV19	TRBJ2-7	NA	TGTGCCAGCCGCTCTAGCGGCGACTCCTACGAGCAGTACTTC	CASRSSGDSYEQYF
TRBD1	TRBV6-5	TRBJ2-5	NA	TGTGCCAGCAGCAGGGGGCGCGGGGAGACCCAGTACTTC	CASSRGRGETQYF
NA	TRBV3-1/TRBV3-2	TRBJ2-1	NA	TGTGCCAGCAGCCAAGATCGGGTCTGGGCAGGCGGGTCCTACAATGAGCAGTTCTTC	CASSQDRVWAGGSYNEQFF
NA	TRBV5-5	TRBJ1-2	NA	TGTGCCAGCAGCGAAGGACAGTATGGCTACACCTTC	CASSEGQYGYTF
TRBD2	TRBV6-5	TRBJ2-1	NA	TGTGCCAGCAGTCTGACTAGCGGGCTCGGCGAGCAGTTCTTC	CASSLTSGLGEQFF
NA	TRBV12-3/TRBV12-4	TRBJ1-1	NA	TGTGCCAGCAGTCTGGGAAGCAACACTGAAGCTTTCTTT	CASSLGSNTEAFF
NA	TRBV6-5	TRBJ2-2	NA	TGTGCCAGCAGGGTCCGGGGGACCCCCGGGGAGCTGTTTTTT	CASRVRGTPGELFF
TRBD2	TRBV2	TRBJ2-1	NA	TGTGCCAGCAGTGACTGGGTAGCGGGAGTTAATGAGCAGTTCTTC	CASSDWVAGVNEQFF
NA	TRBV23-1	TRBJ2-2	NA	TGCGCCAGCAGTTCGGGACTTTCGAACACCGGGGAGCTGTTTTTT	CASSSGLSNTGELFF
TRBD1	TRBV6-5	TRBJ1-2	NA	TGTGCCAGCAGTTACTCGGGACAGGGAGTGGGTGGCTACACCTTC	CASSYSGQGVGGYTF
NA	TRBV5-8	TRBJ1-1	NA	TGTGCCAGCAGAGGTCACAGGGAAGATTCGACTGAAGCTTTCTTT	CASRGHREDSTEAFF
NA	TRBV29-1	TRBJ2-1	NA	TGCAGCGCAAAAACCCCGGGCTTAAGTCACAATGAGCAGTTCTTC	CSAKTPGLSHNEQFF
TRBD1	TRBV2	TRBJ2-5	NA	TGTGCCAGCAGTGTCAGGGGGCGCAAGGAGACCCAGTACTTC	CASSVRGRKETQYF
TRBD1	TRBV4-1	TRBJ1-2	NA	TGCGCCAGCAGCCAAGACGGGCAGACAGGGGGCACCTATGGCTACACCTTC	CASSQDGQTGGTYGYTF
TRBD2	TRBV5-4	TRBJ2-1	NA	TGTGCCAGCAGCTTGGCTAGCGGGAGTGCAACTAATGAGCAGTTCTTC	CASSLASGSATNEQFF
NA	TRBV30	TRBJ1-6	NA	TGTGCCTGGAGTCAGGGGTTCTTAGCGTCACCCCTCCACTTT	CAWSQGFLASPLHF
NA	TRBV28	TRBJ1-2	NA	TGTGCCAGCAGTTTAGATCAGGGTAATGGCTACACCTTC	CASSLDQGNGYTF
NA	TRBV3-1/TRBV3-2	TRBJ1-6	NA	TGTGCCAGCAGCCCTCGGACGGCTAATTCACCCCTCCACTTT	CASSPRTANSPLHF
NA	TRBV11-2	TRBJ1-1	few	TGTGCCAGCAGCCCAGGGGCGGACGGCACTGAAGCTTTCTTT	CASSPGADGTEAFF
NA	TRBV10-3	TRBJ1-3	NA	TGTGCCATCAGTGACAGTCTCTCTGGAAACACCATATATTTT	CAISDSLSGNTIYF
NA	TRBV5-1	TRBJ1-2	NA	TGCGCCAGCAGCTTGGAACAGACTTATGGCTACACCTTC	CASSLEQTYGYTF
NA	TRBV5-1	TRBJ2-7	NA	TGCGCCAGCAGCTTGGTCGCTTACGAGCAGTACTTC	CASSLVAYEQYF
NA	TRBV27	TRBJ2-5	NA	TGTGCCAGCAGTTCGGTTTTCTCGGCGGAGACCCAGTACTTC	CASSSVFSAETQYF
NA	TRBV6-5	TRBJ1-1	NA	TGTGCCAGCAGTTCCCTGGGGGGGTTAAGGAACACTGAAGCTTTCTTT	CASSSLGGLRNTEAFF
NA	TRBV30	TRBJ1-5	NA	TGTGCCTGGAGTACCAGGGGCTTAGGGCCCCAGCATTTT	CAWSTRGLGPQHF
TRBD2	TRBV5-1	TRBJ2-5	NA	TGCGCCAGCAAAATAGCGGGGGGGAACCAAGAGACCCAGTACTTC	CASKIAGGNQETQYF
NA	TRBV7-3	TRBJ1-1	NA	TGTGCCAGCAGCAAAACAGTGAACACTGAAGCTTTCTTT	CASSKTVNTEAFF
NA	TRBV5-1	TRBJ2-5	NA	TGCGCCAGCAGCTTAGGGGCGGGGGAGACCCAGTACTTC	CASSLGAGETQYF
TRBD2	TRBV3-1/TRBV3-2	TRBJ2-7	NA	TGTGCCAGCAGCCAAGACCCTCCTTGGGGACTAGCAAGATACGAGCAGTACTTC	CASSQDPPWGLARYEQYF
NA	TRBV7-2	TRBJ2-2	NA	TGTGCCAGCAGCTTAGCGTCGGGCACCGGGGAGCTGTTTTTT	CASSLASGTGELFF
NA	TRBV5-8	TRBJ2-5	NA	TGTGCCAGCAGCTTGATAGGGGAGACCCAGTACTTC	CASSLIGETQYF
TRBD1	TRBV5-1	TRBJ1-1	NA	TGCGCCAGCAGCTTTCCGGGACAGGGGTTGTGGAACACTGAAGCTTTCTTT	CASSFPGQGLWNTEAFF
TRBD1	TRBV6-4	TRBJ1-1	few	TGTGCCAGCGGACAGGACATGAACACTGAAGCTTTCTTT	CASGQDMNTEAFF
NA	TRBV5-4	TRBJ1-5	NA	TGTGCCAGCAGTGTTCAGGGAGAGGGTCAGCCCCAGCATTTT	CASSVQGEGQPQHF
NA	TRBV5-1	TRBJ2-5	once	TGCGCCAGCAGCTTGACCTACCAAGAGACCCAGTACTTC	CASSLTYQETQYF
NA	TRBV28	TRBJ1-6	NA	TGTGCCAGCAGGAAAACTCCCCAGGGTGAGGATTCACCCCTCCACTTT	CASRKTPQGEDSPLHF
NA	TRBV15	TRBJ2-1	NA	TGTGCCACCCGGAAAGTGAAGGGGCACAATGAGCAGTTCTTC	CATRKVKGHNEQFF
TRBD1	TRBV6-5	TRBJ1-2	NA	TGTGCCAGCAGCCCCTTACAGGGGGGCTATGGCTACACCTTC	CASSPLQGGYGYTF
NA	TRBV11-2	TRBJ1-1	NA	TGTGCCAGCAGCGCGGACGTGAACACTGAAGCTTTCTTT	CASSADVNTEAFF